This T cell receptor beta chain stems from a study of cytomegalovirus exposure and HLA in healthy donors. The table came from immunoSEQ multiplex PCR; TCRdb's copy has only in-frame clones and leaves some out. The sample lists 200,000 to 250,000 clones; around 78% were seen once. General study findings and limits: The TCR clusters that emerged in the first cohort tended, a later analysis found, to co-occur in the 120 or so validation repertoires.

Concerning this clone: Its antigen is undetermined.

Trimming took off 0 bases at V and 0 bases at J, with 7 bases between the two ends. CDR3 size: 15 residues. CDR1 and CDR2 (germline): KGHSH, LQKENI. The sequenced sample was PBMCs. The sequence was collected from a woman aged 18-29 years in good health and CMV-seronegative. The chain employs TRBV18 and TRBJ2-3, with a tentative D call TRBD1 (5 bases). The CDR3 reads CASSPPRQSTDTQYF. Here the CDR3 DNA reads TGTGCCAGCTCACCACCGCGACAGAGCACAGATACGCAGTATTTT.